This T cell receptor beta chain was recovered during a study of blood T cells in healthy people across ages. This clonotype has more than one count but fewer than ten. The germline V gene encodes CDR1 SQVTM and CDR2 ANQGSEA. CDR3 length equals 15 residues. V was pared by 3 bases and J by 5 bases, with 11 bases of the junction left unmatched. PCR was performed a second time for about 7 to 12 cycles using a sample-barcoded 5' primer and a J-beta primer mix. TCRdb re-called the 5' RACE reads through MiXCR, storing one row per CDR3 protein. The sample consists of roughly 700,000 distinct CDR3 sequences, 25% of them appearing once. The data were also submitted as part of a second study, on T cells of mothers and their children. That report adds: The study obtained over 8 million TCR beta CDR3 reads per mother and around 2.7 million per child.

V usage is TRBV29-1 and J usage is TRBJ2-5, with 8 bases identical to TRBD1. The TCR comes from a boy aged 5-17 years in good health. The sample comprised blood. CDR3 sequence: CSVESQDREWETQYF. The CDR3 nucleotides are TGCAGCGTTGAGAGTCAGGACAGGGAATGGGAGACCCAGTACTTC.